One and the same sample provided the 14 T cell receptor beta chains below, sequenced in a study of T cell repertoires in cytomegalovirus infection. From the reads, TCRdb called clonotypes with MiXCR, one entry per CDR3 protein. There are 680,000 or so distinct CDR3 sequences in the sample; about a third occur only once, and roughly 2.8% lies in the top ten. The sample comprised PBMCs. Receptors originate from a human donor in good health (CMV status not recorded). Some clones in this sample may be carry-over from other donors' samples.

This clonotype was counted only a few times. The chain has TRBV20-1 and TRBJ2-7, with 7 bases identical to TRBD2. Germline lookup yields CDR1 DFQATT and CDR2 SNEGSKA (reference sequence). The CDR3 spans 12 residues. V gave up 3 bases and J gave up 6 bases; unmatched junction bases: 5. The CDR3 here is CSASLGGPEQYF. The CDR3, as DNA: TGCAGTGCTAGTTTGGGAGGGCCCGAGCAGTACTTC.

V is TRBV19 and J is TRBJ1-2; 11 bases agree with TRBD1. Germline trimming cut 8 bases from V and 3 bases from J; bases unmatched to any gene: 11. The CDR3 spans 16 residues. The germline CDR1 and CDR2 sequences are LNHDA and SQIVND (reference sequence). The CDR3 loop reads CASGTVGTGGYYGYTF. CDR3 nucleotide sequence: TGTGCCAGTGGCACCGTCGGGACAGGGGGATACTATGGCTACACCTTC.

The chain couples TRBV28 to TRBJ2-7; D may be TRBD2 (6 bases). The germline V and J ends were trimmed by 6 bases and 1 base, with 22 bases remaining between them. CDR1 is MDHEN and CDR2 is SYDVKM in the germline V gene. There are 17 residues in the CDR3. CDR3 protein: CASSSPSGRDPSYEQYF. The CDR3 region has the DNA TGTGCCAGCAGCTCCCCGTCCGGGCGGGACCCGTCCTACGAGCAGTACTTC. The full variable domain, with the rest looked up from reference TRBV28 and TRBJ2-7, is DVKVTQSSRYLVKRTGEKVFLECVQDMDHENMFWYRQDPGLGLRLIYFSYDVKMKEKGDIPEGYSVSREKKERFSLILESASTNQTSMYLCASSSPSGRDPSYEQYFGPGTRLTVT.

The rearrangement links TRBV7-2 to TRBJ2-7, with TRBD2 identical over 10 bases. The CDR3 sequence is 15 residues long. Germline CDR1 SGHTA, CDR2 FQGNSA. The ends lost 2 bases at V and 7 bases at J; junction bases unmatched: 8. DNA of the CDR3: TGTGCCAGCAGCTTAATTTCTAGCGGGAGCCGTGAGCAGTACTTC. The encoded protein is CASSLISSGSREQYF.

The genes are TRBV7-8 and TRBJ1-4, with a possible D match to TRBD1 (5 bases). Germline values: CDR1 SGHVS, CDR2 FQNEAQ. The CDR3 runs 14 residues. Trimming pared 7 bases from V and 8 bases from J, leaving 17 bases between. CDR3: CASNPGPPSEKLFF. In nucleotides, the CDR3 is TGTGCCAGCAACCCGGGACCCCCCTCCGAAAAACTGTTTTTT. Looking up the rest from reference TRBV7-8 and TRBJ1-4 gives the full variable domain: GAGVSQSPRYKVAKRGQDVALRCDPISGHVSLFWYQQALGQGPEFLTYFQNEAQLDKSGLPSDRFFAERPEGSVSTLKIQRTQQEDSAVYLCASNPGPPSEKLFFGSGTQLSVL.

CDR3 sequence reads: CASSELAGGGYTF. CDR3 bases: TGTGCCAGCAGTGAACTCGCAGGGGGTGGCTACACCTTC. This chain joins TRBV2 and TRBJ1-2, with 7 bases lining up with TRBD1. The V gene's germline CDR1 is SNHLY and CDR2 FYNNEI. The trim removed 2 bases at V and 7 bases at J, leaving 4 bases unmatched. The CDR3 contains 13 residues.

This chain connects TRBV28 to TRBJ2-7; TRBD2 might be the D (6 bases). CDR1 and CDR2 (germline): MDHEN, SYDVKM. V was clipped by 2 bases and J by 3 bases, with 14 bases between them. The CDR3 is 15 residues long. CDR3 sequence reads: CASSLVGTGYYEQYF. CDR3 sequence (DNA): TGTGCCAGCAGTTTAGTGGGGACTGGCTACTACGAGCAGTACTTC.

In its sample, this clonotype was seen once. The chain links TRBV29-1 to TRBJ1-1, with D maybe TRBD1 (5 bases). This CDR3 region has 13 residues. The V gene lost 1 base and the J gene lost 5 bases, with 11 bases spanning the gap. Germline values: CDR1 SQVTM, CDR2 ANQGSEA. This CDR3 reads CSVEVGVGTEAFF. CDR3 nucleotides: TGCAGCGTTGAAGTGGGGGTAGGAACTGAAGCTTTCTTT.

This clonotype has more than one count but fewer than ten. V gene TRBV12-3 or TRBV12-4 combines with J gene TRBJ1-6; maybe TRBD1 (6 bases). The V and J ends lost 0 bases and 10 bases respectively, with 19 bases between them. The CDR3 contains 17 residues. The CDR3 DNA is TGTGCCAGCAGTTTAGCCCCGGGAGGGGGTTCGCGGTCACCCCTCCACTTT. Protein: CASSLAPGGGSRSPLHF.

This rearrangement joins TRBV20-1 to TRBJ1-3, with D unclear. The germline gives CDR1 DFQATT, CDR2 SNEGSKA (reference sequence). This CDR3 region has 16 residues. The germline V and J ends were trimmed by 0 bases and 2 bases, with 14 bases remaining between them. CDR3 nucleotide sequence: TGCAGTGCTAGAGATACAGCCCCCACTACTGGAAACACCATATATTTT. Its translation is CSARDTAPTTGNTIYF.

The chain links TRBV7-9 to TRBJ2-6, with D tentatively TRBD1 (6 bases). Germline CDR1 and CDR2: SEHNR and FQNEAQ (reference sequence). V was cut by 6 bases and J by 0 bases, with 18 bases left in between. The CDR3 length is 18 residues. The CDR3 loop reads CASRRDRSFSSGANVLTF. As DNA, the CDR3 is TGTGCCAGCAGGCGTGACAGGAGCTTTAGCTCTGGGGCCAACGTCCTGACTTTC.

This clonotype showed up just a few times. The chain recombines TRBV12-3 or TRBV12-4 with TRBJ2-6; 8 nucleotides align to TRBD1. The trim removed 5 bases at V and 0 bases at J, leaving 9 bases unmatched. The CDR3 length is 18 residues. DNA of the CDR3: TGTGCCAGCAGTCCCCGGACAGGGTGGGGCTCTGGGGCCAACGTCCTGACTTTC. Amino acid sequence: CASSPRTGWGSGANVLTF.

This chain links TRBV6-6 with TRBJ2-7; D possibly corresponds to TRBD1 (6 bases). CDR1 and CDR2 (germline): MNHNY, SVGAGI (reference sequence). V lost 6 bases, J lost 0 bases, and 15 bases lay in between. The CDR3 runs to 15 residues. Here the CDR3 reads CASSYGTTTSYEQYF. The CDR3 nucleotides read TGTGCCAGCAGCTACGGGACAACTACCTCCTACGAGCAGTACTTC.

The chain employs TRBV20-1 and TRBJ1-1, with a tentative D call TRBD1 (5 bases). The CDR3 totals 15 residues. V shed 6 bases and J shed 3 bases, with 20 bases lying between them. Germline assignment: CDR1 DFQATT and CDR2 SNEGSKA (reference sequence). The CDR3 region is CSARSSQGRDTEAFF. In nucleotides, the CDR3 is TGCAGTGCCCGGTCGTCCCAGGGAAGGGACACTGAAGCTTTCTTT.